Included here is one T cell receptor (beta chain) sequence, with context. Sequencing was performed with immunoSEQ multiplex PCR; in TCRdb, only in-frame clones are kept and a portion is missing. The top ten hold 3.7% of the sample, which has around 81,000 clones, roughly 89% seen once. The sample belongs to a study of T cell changes during pregnancy in multiple sclerosis. The trim removed 1 base at V and 3 bases at J, leaving 3 bases unmatched. CDR3 size: 15 residues. Germline lookup yields CDR1 KGHSH and CDR2 LQKENI. The TCR comes from a female donor in good health, enrolled as a control in a pregnancy study. The source material was peripheral blood, sampled after pregnancy. The chain links TRBV18 to TRBJ1-3, with TRBD1 matching 7 bases. The DNA of the CDR3 is TGTGCCAGCTCACCACAGGGGGCAAGTGGAAACACCATATATTTT. Its translation: CASSPQGASGNTIYF. Complete variable domain (other parts from reference TRBV18 and TRBJ1-3): NAGVMQNPRHLVRRRGQEARLRCSPMKGHSHVYWYRQLPEEGLKFMVYLQKENIIDESGMPKERFSAEFPKEGPSILRIQQVVRGDSAAYFCASSPQGASGNTIYFGEGSWLTVV.